This T cell receptor beta chain was captured by sequencing in a study of blood T cell repertoires in COVID-19. Study at large: The analysed material was cDNA or gDNA that came from T cells, B-cell-depleted T cells, or PBMCs.

Sequencing used immunoSEQ multiplex PCR; TCRdb keeps in-frame clones, though not all of them. The sample records around 170,000 clones, 80% being singletons. V gave up 6 bases and J gave up 7 bases, with 11 bases separating them. This CDR3 is built from 12 residues. The chain carries TRBV12-3 or TRBV12-4 and TRBJ2-3; D uncertain. The receptor's source is a man aged 65 to 85 with active or convalescent COVID-19. The sample comprised peripheral blood. CDR3 coding DNA: TGTGCCAGCAGACCGAACAGAAATACGCAGTATTTT. Translating it yields CASRPNRNTQYF.